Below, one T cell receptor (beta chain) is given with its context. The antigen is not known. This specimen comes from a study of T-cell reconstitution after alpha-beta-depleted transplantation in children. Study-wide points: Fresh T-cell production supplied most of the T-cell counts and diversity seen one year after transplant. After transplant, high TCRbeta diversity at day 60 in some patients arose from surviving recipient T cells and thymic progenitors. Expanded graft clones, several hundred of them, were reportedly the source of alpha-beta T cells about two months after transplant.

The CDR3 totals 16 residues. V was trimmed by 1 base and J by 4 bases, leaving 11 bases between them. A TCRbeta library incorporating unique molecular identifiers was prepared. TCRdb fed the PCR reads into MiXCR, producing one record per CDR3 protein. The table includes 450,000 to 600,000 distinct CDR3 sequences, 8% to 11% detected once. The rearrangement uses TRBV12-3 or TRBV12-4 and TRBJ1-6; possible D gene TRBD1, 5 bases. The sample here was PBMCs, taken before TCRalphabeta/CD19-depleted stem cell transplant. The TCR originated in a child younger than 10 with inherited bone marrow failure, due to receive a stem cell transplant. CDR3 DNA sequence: TGTGCCAGCAGTTTAGTCTGGGGGAGTTATAATTCACCCCTCCACTTT. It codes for CASSLVWGSYNSPLHF.